One sample yielded the 12 T cell receptor beta chains listed below, sequenced in a study of T cell responses to AZD1222 COVID-19 vaccine. Sequencing was performed with immunoSEQ multiplex PCR; in TCRdb, only in-frame clones are kept and a portion is missing. This sample has around 100,000 clones, with approximately 91% found just once. Material: peripheral blood, obtained on day 0 of AZD1222 vaccination. Every receptor here comes from an adult in good health.

The chain employs TRBV19 and TRBJ2-7, with 7 bases that match TRBD1. V was pared by 1 base and J by 2 bases, with 5 bases of the junction left unmatched. The length of the CDR3 is 15 residues. In germline, CDR1 is LNHDA, CDR2 SQIVND (reference sequence). CDR3: CASSIAYRGTYEQYF. CDR3 nucleotides: TGTGCCAGTAGTATAGCTTACAGGGGAACCTACGAGCAGTACTTC.

The rearrangement joins TRBV19 to TRBJ1-5; TRBD1 is a possible D gene (6 bases). Germline lookup yields CDR1 LNHDA and CDR2 SQIVND (reference sequence). Deletions cut 9 bases from V and 1 base from J, with 16 bases between. There are 15 residues in the CDR3. CDR3 bases: TGTGCCAGCCGAACCATTGACAGGAGCAATCAGCCCCAGCATTTT. The encoded protein is CASRTIDRSNQPQHF.

This clone was counted once. The V and J genes are TRBV15 and TRBJ2-1; 10 positions match TRBD1. Unmatched junction bases numbered 12, after V lost 4 bases and J lost 9 bases. Germline V gives CDR1 LNHNV, CDR2 YYDKDF (reference sequence). This CDR3 spans 16 amino acids. The CDR3 coding sequence is TGTGCCACCAGCAAATACCCTGAGACAGGGGGCGTTGAGCAGTTCTTC. This sequence encodes CATSKYPETGGVEQFF.

The rearrangement links TRBV7-9 to TRBJ2-7; perhaps TRBD1 as D (5 bases). This CDR3 comprises 13 residues. Germline CDR1 is SEHNR and CDR2 is FQNEAQ (reference sequence). Trimming stripped 7 bases from V and 3 bases from J, with 13 bases between. The CDR3 sequence: CASKDSNSYEQYF. CDR3 nucleotides: TGTGCCAGCAAAGACAGCAATAGCTACGAGCAGTACTTC.

A word on this clone: Here the CDR3 omits its conserved ending phenylalanine or tryptophan, so a read error is the likely source. J is TRBJ1-6 and V is TRBV6-1, with unresolved D. The CDR3 length is 15 residues. The germline V and J ends were trimmed by 0 bases and 4 bases, with 7 bases remaining between them. Germline V CDR1 and CDR2: MNHNS, SASEGT. Here the CDR3 reads CASSEALQYNSPLHL. The CDR3 DNA sequence: TGTGCCAGCAGTGAAGCGCTACAATATAATTCACCCCTCCACCTT.

The sample holds one count of this clone. The J gene is TRBJ1-2, the V gene TRBV12-3 or TRBV12-4, with 7 bases that match TRBD1. Trimming took 6 bases from V and 2 from J; bases not matched to a gene: 3. The CDR3 has 13 amino acids. The CDR3 region has the DNA TGTGCCAGCAGGGGGACAGAGAACTATGGCTACACCTTC. It is translated as CASRGTENYGYTF.

The chain couples TRBV7-3 to TRBJ2-7; D is possibly TRBD1 or TRBD2 (5 bases each). Trimming stripped 2 bases from V and 7 bases from J, with 18 bases between. Germline loops: CDR1 SGHTA, CDR2 FQGTGA. The CDR3 has 15 residues. CDR3 in amino acids: CASSLLRRDALEQYF. The CDR3 nucleotides are TGTGCCAGCAGCTTATTGCGAAGGGACGCCTTGGAGCAGTACTTC. The whole variable domain, remainder taken from reference TRBV7-3 and TRBJ2-7, is GAGVSQTPSNKVTEKGKYVELRCDPISGHTALYWYRQSLGQGPEFLIYFQGTGAADDSGLPNDRFFAVRPEGSVSTLKIQRTERGDSAVYLCASSLLRRDALEQYFGPGTRLTVT.

The J gene is TRBJ1-2, the V gene TRBV3-1 (or the pseudogene TRBV3-2); the match to TRBD1 covers 7 bases. CDR1 and CDR2 from the germline V gene are LGHDT and YNNKEL (reference sequence). Trimming took 0 bases from V and 8 from J; bases not matched to a gene: 6. The CDR3 loop spans 14 amino acids. CDR3 bases: TGTGCCAGCAGCCAAGACGACAGGGTCGGCGGCTACACCTTC. Translated: CASSQDDRVGGYTF.

This sequence joins TRBV14 and TRBJ1-6, with TRBD1 as a possible D gene (5 bases). Germline V gene sequence: CDR1 SGHDN, CDR2 FVKESK. V gave up 2 bases and J gave up 4 bases, with 6 bases separating them. CDR3 length equals 14 residues. The CDR3 region has the DNA TGTGCCAGCAGCCAAACAGGTTATAATTCACCCCTCCACTTT. Its protein product is CASSQTGYNSPLHF.

The chain carries TRBV10-3 and TRBJ2-1; D unclear. The CDR3 runs to 15 residues. Germline assignment: CDR1 ENHRY and CDR2 SYGVKD. V lost 3 bases and J 8 bases, leaving 17 bases between the germline ends. CDR3 sequence reads: CAISDSQAVVDEQFF. The DNA of the CDR3 is TGTGCCATCAGTGATTCTCAGGCGGTGGTCGATGAGCAGTTCTTC.

The chain is built from TRBV5-5 and TRBJ2-3, with 7 bases lining up with TRBD2. CDR3 length: 14 residues. V was clipped by 2 bases and J by 5 bases; unmatched bases: 5. CDR1 is SGHKS and CDR2 is YYEKEE in the germline V gene (reference sequence). The chain's CDR3 is CASSFGGGEDTQYF. As DNA, the CDR3 is TGTGCCAGCAGCTTTGGCGGGGGAGAAGATACGCAGTATTTT.

The chain combines TRBV9 with TRBJ2-2, with 7 bases identical to TRBD1. Germline V gene data show CDR1 as SGDLS and CDR2 as YYNGEE. The trim removed 0 bases at V and 4 bases at J, leaving 6 bases unmatched. This CDR3 region has 16 residues. The DNA for the CDR3 is TGTGCCAGCAGCGTAGATTTACAGGGGCGCACCGGGGAGCTGTTTTTT. The encoded protein is CASSVDLQGRTGELFF.